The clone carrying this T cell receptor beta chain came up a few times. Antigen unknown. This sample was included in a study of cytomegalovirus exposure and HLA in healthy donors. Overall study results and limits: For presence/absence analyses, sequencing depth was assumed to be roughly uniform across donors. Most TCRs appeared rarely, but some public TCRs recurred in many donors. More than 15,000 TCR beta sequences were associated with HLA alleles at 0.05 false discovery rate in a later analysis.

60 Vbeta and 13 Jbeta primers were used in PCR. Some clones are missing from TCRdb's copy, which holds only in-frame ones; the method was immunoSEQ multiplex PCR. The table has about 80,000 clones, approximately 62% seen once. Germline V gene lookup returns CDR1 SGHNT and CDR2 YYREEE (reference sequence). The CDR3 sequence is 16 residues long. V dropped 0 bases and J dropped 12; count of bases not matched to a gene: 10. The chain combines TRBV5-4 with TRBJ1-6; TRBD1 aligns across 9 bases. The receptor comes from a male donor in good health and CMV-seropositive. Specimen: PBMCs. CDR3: CASSLGGQGSEKPLHF. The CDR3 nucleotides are TGTGCCAGCAGCTTGGGGGGACAGGGATCGGAAAAACCCCTCCACTTT. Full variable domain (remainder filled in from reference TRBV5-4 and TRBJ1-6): ETGVTQSPTHLIKTRGQQVTLRCSSQSGHNTVSWYQQALGQGPQFIFQYYREEENGRGNFPPRFSGLQFPNYSSELNVNALELDDSALYLCASSLGGQGSEKPLHFGNGTRLTVT.